This T cell receptor beta chain emerged from a study of T cells after yellow fever vaccination. TCRdb fed the 5' RACE reads into MiXCR, producing one record per CDR3 protein. The data show 550,000 or so distinct CDR3 sequences, with 15% to 20% seen just once and roughly 13% held by the top ten. After removal of 1 base from V and 8 bases from J, the junction contained 11 bases not matched to a gene. This CDR3 region has 17 residues. Germline CDR1 is LNHNV and CDR2 is YYDKDF (reference sequence). This clonotype was obtained from a man younger than 45 who received the YFV17D yellow fever vaccine. The starting material was PBMCs, obtained 15 days after the yellow fever booster vaccination. The gene calls are TRBV15 and TRBJ2-2; 9 bases align to TRBD2. The CDR3 nucleotides are TGTGCCACCAGCAGAGGGGAGACTAGCGGACAGTTAGGGGAGCTGTTTTTT. It translates to CATSRGETSGQLGELFF.